This paragraph covers one T cell receptor (beta chain) sequence. Its antigen is unidentified. These data originate in a study of identifying expanded T cells in peripheral blood. Clones were sequenced by immunoSEQ multiplex PCR, and TCRdb holds only the in-frame ones, with some missing. The repertoire consists of roughly 82,000 clones, with approximately 85% occurring once and the leading ten covering around a sixth. Study-wide points: Over around two and four weeks, about 15 and 19 clones changed, versus around 1.2 between replicates.

The CDR3 is 11 residues long. CDR1 and CDR2 (germline): SNHLY, FYNNEI. The source is a person between 18 and 75 years old in good health. The sample comprised blood. This rearrangement joins TRBV2 to TRBJ2-7; D is unresolved. CDR3 protein: CVSGPSYEQYF. The CDR3 DNA is TGTGTTTCCGGGCCGTCCTACGAGCAGTACTTC. The full variable domain, rest sourced from reference TRBV2 and TRBJ2-7, is EPEVTQTPSHQVTQMGQEVILRCVPISNHLYFYWYRQILGQKVEFLVSFYNNEISEKSEIFDDQFSVERPDGSNFTLKIRSTKLEDSAMYFCVSGPSYEQYFGPGTRLTVT.